Here is one TCR beta chain with its context. The repertoire was sequenced with immunoSEQ multiplex PCR; TCRdb's copy has only in-frame clones and lacks some. The sample yields 100,000 or so clones, approximately 95% seen once. The data derive from a study of T cell changes during pregnancy in multiple sclerosis. The CDR3 loop spans 15 amino acids. Germline CDR1 and CDR2: SGHTA and FQGNSA. V dropped 1 base and J dropped 2 bases, with 12 bases sitting between them. This TCR came from a female donor in good health, enrolled as a control in a pregnancy study. The starting material was peripheral blood, obtained after pregnancy. The V gene is TRBV7-2, the J gene TRBJ2-7; possibly TRBD2 for D (6 bases). In DNA form, the CDR3 reads TGTGCCAGCAGCTTAGTCGGGACTGGTGCCTACGAGCAGTACTTC. Its protein is CASSLVGTGAYEQYF.